A selection of T cell receptor beta chains follows, all from one sample in a study of neurological immune-mediated disorders. TCRdb re-called the 5' RACE reads with MiXCR, one entry per CDR3 protein. Of some 60,000 distinct CDR3 sequences listed, under 4.5% are singletons. Sequencing used PBMCs. These receptors all come from a woman under 40 with multiple sclerosis. CDR3s include the opening cysteine and the closing phenylalanine or tryptophan. A D gene is named only where the DNA matches it firmly. Size tells how often a clone was seen (once, few, many) or the class of an expanded clone, and some rows leave it out.

few,.,TRBJ1-5,TRBV5-1,CASSLDTTNQPQHF,TGCGCCAGCAGCTTAGATACTACCAATCAGCCCCAGCATTTT
many,.,TRBJ2-3,TRBV9,CASSGDGDRTDTQYF,TGTGCCAGCTCCGGAGATGGGGACCGCACAGATACGCAGTATTTT
many,.,TRBJ1-2,TRBV7-2,CASSTGRTLSGKGYTF,TGTGCCAGCAGCACTGGACGGACCCTTTCGGGTAAAGGCTACACCTTC
.,TRBD1,TRBJ1-6,TRBV5-1,CASSFGQGELNSPLHF,TGCGCCAGCAGCTTCGGGCAGGGGGAGCTTAATTCACCCCTCCACTTT
many,.,TRBJ2-7,TRBV10-3,CAISEEAAAKYF,TGTGCCATCAGTGAGGAGGCAGCCGCCAAGTACTTC
many,TRBD2,TRBJ2-1,TRBV20-1,CSAPGGGSSRNEQFF,TGCAGTGCTCCGGGGGGTGGGAGTTCGCGGAATGAGCAGTTCTTC
.,.,TRBJ2-2,TRBV9,CVSSVDGANTGELFF,TGTGTCAGCAGCGTGGATGGGGCGAACACCGGGGAGCTGTTTTTT
many,TRBD1,TRBJ1-5,TRBV5-5,CASSFVGQGVGQPQHF,TGTGCCAGCAGCTTTGTGGGACAGGGAGTAGGGCAGCCCCAGCATTTT
few,.,TRBJ1-5,TRBV5-1,CASSPTGQPQNF,TGCGCCAGCAGCCCAACAGGACAGCCCCAGAATTTT
many,.,TRBJ1-5,TRBV10-3,CAIGGAGDQPQHF,TGTGCCATCGGAGGAGCAGGGGATCAGCCCCAGCATTTT
.,.,TRBJ2-7,TRBV6-1,CASSEISSYEQYF,TGTGCCAGCAGTGAGATATCTTCCTACGAGCAGTACTTC
many,.,TRBJ1-4,TRBV12-3/TRBV12-4,CASSLVPGTSNEKLFF,TGTGCCAGCAGCCTAGTCCCCGGGACAAGTAATGAAAAACTGTTTTTT
many,.,TRBJ2-1,TRBV11-2,CASSSLVGRRDNEQFF,TGTGCCAGCAGCTCCCTTGTGGGGAGGAGAGACAATGAGCAGTTCTTC
many,.,TRBJ2-4,TRBV7-9,CASSKAGQVENIQYF,TGTGCCAGCAGCAAAGCGGGACAGGTTGAAAACATTCAGTACTTC
many,TRBD2,TRBJ2-7,TRBV5-1,CASSLGPTPSGRKYEQYF,TGCGCCAGCAGCTTGGGCCCTACTCCTAGCGGGAGGAAATACGAGCAGTACTTC
few,.,TRBJ1-1,TRBV7-6,CASSIGEGTEAFF,TGTGCCAGCAGCATTGGCGAAGGCACTGAAGCTTTCTTT
many,.,TRBJ1-1,TRBV3-1,CASSGKMNTEAFF,TGTGCCAGCAGTGGGAAGATGAACACTGAAGCTTTCTTT
many,TRBD1,TRBJ2-2,TRBV5-1,CASSRISGTGTGELFF,TGCGCCAGCAGCCGTATCTCCGGGACAGGGACCGGGGAGCTGTTTTTT
many,.,TRBJ1-4,TRBV4-2,CASSQEQVNEKLFF,TGTGCCAGCAGCCAGGAGCAGGTTAATGAAAAACTGTTTTTT
many,TRBD1,TRBJ1-1,TRBV7-3,CASSLRPGQGGNTEAFF,TGTGCCAGCAGCTTAAGGCCGGGACAGGGGGGGAACACTGAAGCTTTCTTT
many,.,TRBJ1-1,TRBV6-5,CASSYSSAGRGAFF,TGTGCCAGCAGTTACTCGAGCGCCGGGCGGGGGGCTTTCTTT
few,TRBD2,TRBJ2-7,TRBV12-3/TRBV12-4,CASSLGALAGDRIPYEQYF,TGTGCCAGCAGCCTAGGGGCGCTAGCGGGAGATAGAATCCCCTACGAGCAGTACTTC
many,.,TRBJ1-1,TRBV5-1,CASSLEGGTEAFF,TGCGCCAGCAGCCTGGAGGGGGGCACTGAAGCTTTCTTT
many,.,TRBJ2-5,TRBV7-6,CASSQSGRFQETQYF,TGTGCCAGCAGCCAAAGTGGTCGGTTCCAAGAGACCCAGTACTTC
many,.,TRBJ2-6,TRBV20-1,CSARDRDSGANVLTF,TGCAGTGCTAGAGACAGGGACTCTGGGGCCAACGTCCTGACTTTC
many,.,TRBJ2-7,TRBV13,CASSYGQSYEQYF,TGTGCCAGCAGCTACGGACAGTCCTACGAGCAGTACTTC